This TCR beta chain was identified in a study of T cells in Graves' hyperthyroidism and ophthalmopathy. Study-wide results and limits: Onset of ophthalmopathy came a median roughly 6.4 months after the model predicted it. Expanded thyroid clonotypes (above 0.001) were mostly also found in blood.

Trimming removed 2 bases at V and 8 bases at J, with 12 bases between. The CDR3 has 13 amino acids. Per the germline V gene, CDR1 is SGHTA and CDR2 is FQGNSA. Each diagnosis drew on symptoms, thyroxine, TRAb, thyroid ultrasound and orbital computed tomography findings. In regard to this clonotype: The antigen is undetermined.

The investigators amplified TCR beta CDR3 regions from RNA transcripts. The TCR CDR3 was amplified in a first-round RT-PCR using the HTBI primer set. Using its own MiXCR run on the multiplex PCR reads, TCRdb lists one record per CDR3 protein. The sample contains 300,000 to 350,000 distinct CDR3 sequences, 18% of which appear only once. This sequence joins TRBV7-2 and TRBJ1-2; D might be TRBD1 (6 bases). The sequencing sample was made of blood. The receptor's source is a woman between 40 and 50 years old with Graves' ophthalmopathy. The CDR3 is CASSLTGNRGYTF. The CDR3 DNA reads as TGTGCCAGCAGCTTAACAGGGAATAGGGGCTACACCTTC.